Shown below are 12 T cell receptor beta chains from a single sample sequenced in a study of Graves' ophthalmopathy and Graves' hyperthyroidism. For repertoire sequencing, the TCR beta CDR3 regions were amplified from RNA transcripts. Second-round multiplex PCR followed a first-round RT-PCR using HTBI primers. A single record per CDR3 protein comes from TCRdb applying MiXCR to the multiplex PCR reads. The sample records more than 550,000 distinct CDR3 sequences, about two fifths being singletons. Sequenced material: peripheral blood. These receptors came from an adult man with Graves' ophthalmopathy.

This clonotype was observed a handful of times. The chain links TRBV5-1 to TRBJ1-3; D is unclear. The germline V gene has CDR1 SGHRS and CDR2 YFSETQ. This CDR3 region has 15 residues. V was pared by 1 base and J by 3 bases, with 11 bases between. CDR3 sequence reads: CASSLKGADGNTIYF. The CDR3 DNA reads as TGCGCCAGCAGCTTGAAGGGAGCTGATGGAAACACCATATATTTT. Combining the CDR3 with reference TRBV5-1 and TRBJ1-3 gives the whole variable domain KAGVTQTPRYLIKTRGQQVTLSCSPISGHRSVSWYQQTPGQGLQFLFEYFSETQRNKGNFPGRFSGRQFSNSRSEMNVSTLELGDSALYLCASSLKGADGNTIYFGEGSWLTVV.

This chain uses TRBV2 with TRBJ2-5, with 11 bases identical to TRBD2. After removal of 5 bases from V and 3 bases from J, the junction contained 14 bases not matched to a gene. Per the germline V gene, CDR1 is SNHLY and CDR2 is FYNNEI. The length of the CDR3 is 18 residues. CDR3: CASSPLEGLAGPEETQYF. The CDR3 DNA reads TGTGCCAGCAGTCCTCTCGAAGGACTAGCGGGCCCCGAAGAGACCCAGTACTTC.

For this clonotype: A much larger clone differs by one base, so this may be a read error. The chain links TRBV10-3 to TRBJ1-1, with D unresolved. V was trimmed by 2 bases and J by 4 bases, leaving 11 bases between them. In germline, CDR1 is ENHRY, CDR2 SYGVKD. This CDR3 contains 14 residues. The CDR3 nucleotides are TGTGCCATCAGTGAGGCGACGGCCCTCACTGAAGCTTTCTTT. This gives the protein CAISEATALTEAFF.

The chain links TRBV2 to TRBJ1-1; perhaps TRBD1 as D (6 bases). This CDR3 region has 14 residues. From germline, CDR1 is SNHLY and CDR2 FYNNEI. Trimming took 8 bases from V and 6 from J, leaving 19 bases between them. The CDR3 DNA is TGTGCCAGCTTAGAGGGGGGACACAGTCCTGAAGCTTTCTTT. Translated, it gives CASLEGGHSPEAFF.

This clonotype has ten or more counts. The CDR3 DNA sequence: TGTGCCAGCAGTCTACAAGCCAACTATGGCTACACCTTC. Translation gives CASSLQANYGYTF. The rearrangement links TRBV12-3 or TRBV12-4 to TRBJ1-2, with D hard to call. V dropped 5 bases and J dropped 2 bases, with 9 bases sitting between them. There are 13 residues in the CDR3.

A note on this clonotype: The junction departs from the called germline gene at one end, perhaps through a read error. CDR3 sequence (DNA): TGCAGCGTTGCACCACTCACTAGCACGGATACGCAGTATTTT. This gives the protein CSVAPLTSTDTQYF. The rearrangement uses TRBV29-1 and TRBJ2-3, with D maybe TRBD2 (6 bases). Germline CDR1 is SQVTM and CDR2 is ANQGSEA. The CDR3 is 14 amino acids.

This clonotype appeared many times. V and J are TRBV25-1 and TRBJ2-2; 7 bases are a match to TRBD2. The germline V gene encodes CDR1 MGHDK and CDR2 SYGVNS. The CDR3 length is 18 residues. The V gene end was trimmed by 7 bases and the J gene end by 0 bases; junction bases not matched to a gene: 14. The DNA of the CDR3 is TGTGCCAGCATTGACACCGCGGGGGTTACCTCGAACACCGGGGAGCTGTTTTTT. Encoded protein: CASIDTAGVTSNTGELFF. Based on the CDR3 plus reference TRBV25-1 and TRBJ2-2, the full variable domain is EADIYQTPRYLVIGTGKKITLECSQTMGHDKMYWYQQDPGMELHLIHYSYGVNSTEKGDLSSESTVSRIRTEHFPLTLESARPSHTSQYLCASIDTAGVTSNTGELFFGEGSRLTVL.

The sample holds many counts of this clonotype. The chain recombines TRBV9 with TRBJ1-5; no reliable D call. The CDR3 runs to 14 residues. CDR1 is SGDLS and CDR2 is YYNGEE in the germline V gene. V was shortened by 3 bases and J by 0 bases, with 7 bases between the two germline ends. The CDR3 nucleotides are TGTGCCAGCAGCGCCTTTGATAGCAATCAGCCCCAGCATTTT. This translates into CASSAFDSNQPQHF.

This clonotype was counted only a few times. The chain couples TRBV14 to TRBJ1-2; 9 nucleotides align to TRBD1. The germline V gene encodes CDR1 SGHDN and CDR2 FVKESK. The ends lost 3 bases at V and 4 bases at J; junction bases unmatched: 9. This CDR3 comprises 16 residues. This CDR3 is CASSHHDRGLVYGYTF. The CDR3, as DNA: TGTGCCAGCAGCCACCATGACAGGGGGTTAGTCTATGGCTACACCTTC.

Many counts were recorded for this clonotype. The rearrangement uses TRBV7-2 and TRBJ2-7, with 13 bases lining up with TRBD2. The trim removed 5 bases at V and 3 bases at J, leaving 4 bases unmatched. There are 15 residues in the CDR3. Per germline, CDR1 SGHTA and CDR2 FQGNSA. CDR3 coding DNA: TGTGCCAGCAGCAAGACTAGCGGGGGGTTCTACGAGCAGTACTTC. It codes for CASSKTSGGFYEQYF.

This clonotype was observed at least ten times. This chain joins TRBV6-5 and TRBJ1-1; possibly TRBD1 for D (5 bases). Deletions cut 7 bases from V and 6 bases from J, with 12 bases between. The CDR3 is 12 amino acids. Germline CDR1 reads MNHEY; CDR2 reads SVGAGI. CDR3 protein: CASTGGSSEAFF. CDR3 in DNA: TGTGCCAGCACGGGGGGAAGCTCTGAAGCTTTCTTT.

This sequence joins TRBV2 and TRBJ2-5; D is tentatively TRBD1 or TRBD2 (5 bases each). This CDR3 has 14 residues. Trimming cost V 6 bases and J 4 bases, with 15 bases left between them. Per germline, CDR1 SNHLY and CDR2 FYNNEI. The CDR3 is CASRYGQGRETQYF. The CDR3 nucleotides are TGTGCCAGCAGATACGGGCAGGGACGAGAGACCCAGTACTTC.